A selection of T cell receptor beta chains follows, all from one sample in a study of graft-versus-host responses after intestinal transplantation. Measured with immunoSEQ multiplex PCR; TCRdb has only the in-frame clones, and not every one. The sample has about 3,800 clones; 40% to 45% are singletons. Sequencing used alloreactive CD8+ T cells from a mixed lymphocyte reaction culture, obtained before transplantation. Receptors originate from a human patient who was an organ donor for intestinal transplantation. The CDR3 runs from the conserved cysteine through the conserved F or W. A D gene is named only where the DNA matches it firmly. A row's size may be missing; if present it is once, few, many or a size class.

clone_size	d_call	v_call	cdr3_length	j_call	cdr3_aa	cdr3_nt
.	.	TRBV6-1	14	TRBJ1-2	CASRRTGTPSGYTF	TGTGCCAGCAGGAGAACCGGGACACCCAGTGGCTACACCTTC
.	.	TRBV27	13	TRBJ2-6	CASTDSGANVLTF	TGTGCCAGTACAGACTCTGGGGCCAACGTCCTGACTTTC
.	TRBD1	TRBV19	17	TRBJ2-3	CASSLDDREGTPDTQYF	TGTGCCAGTAGCCTCGACGACAGGGAAGGGACCCCAGATACGCAGTATTTT
few	.	TRBV9	13	TRBJ1-1	CASSVSSNTEAFF	TGTGCCAGCAGCGTCTCCTCGAACACTGAAGCTTTCTTT
.	.	TRBV7-6	17	TRBJ2-6	CASSTNISQSRANVLTF	TGTGCCAGCAGCACTAATATCTCACAAAGTCGGGCCAACGTCCTGACTTTC
few	.	TRBV28	10	TRBJ2-7	CASNFKEQYF	TGTGCCAGCAACTTTAAAGAGCAGTACTTC
few	TRBD2	TRBV7-8	16	TRBJ2-2	CASSSKLAGDTGELFF	TGTGCCAGCAGCTCAAAACTAGCGGGGGACACCGGGGAGCTGTTTTTT
.	TRBD2	TRBV10-3	13	TRBJ2-3	CAIRTRPSGRQYF	TGTGCCATCCGGACCCGGCCTAGCGGGAGACAGTATTTT
large	.	TRBV13	13	TRBJ1-1	CASRDILDTEAFF	TGTGCCAGCCGGGACATCTTGGACACTGAAGCTTTCTTT
medium-sized	.	TRBV4-3	18	TRBJ2-6	CASSQRAGDPRGANVLTF	TGCGCCAGCAGCCAGCGGGCAGGGGACCCAAGGGGGGCCAACGTCCTGACTTTC
.	TRBD2	TRBV7-6	16	TRBJ2-1	CASSLGWLAGYNEQFF	TGTGCCAGCAGCTTAGGGTGGCTAGCGGGCTACAATGAGCAGTTCTTC
medium-sized	TRBD1	TRBV27	15	TRBJ2-7	CASSLLGDRGYEQYF	TGTGCCAGCAGTTTATTAGGGGACAGGGGCTACGAGCAGTACTTC
.	TRBD2	TRBV11-3	20	TRBJ2-4	CASSLVPLAGGPPIWYIQYF	TGTGCCAGCAGCTTAGTCCCCCTAGCGGGAGGTCCTCCGATTTGGTACATTCAGTACTTC
.	.	TRBV28	14	TRBJ2-1	CASSSLNTPNEQFF	TGTGCCAGCAGTTCACTCAATACCCCCAATGAGCAGTTCTTC
.	.	TRBV15	15	TRBJ1-1	CATSRGRQVRTEAFF	TGTGCCACCAGCAGGGGTAGACAGGTACGCACTGAAGCTTTCTTT
large	.	TRBV6-5	13	TRBJ2-7	CASSLGVSYEQYF	TGTGCCAGCAGCCTCGGGGTCTCCTACGAGCAGTACTTC
.	.	TRBV27	19	TRBJ2-2	CASSRLRGAGTLEGGELFF	TGTGCCAGCAGCCGCTTACGAGGTGCGGGAACACTGGAGGGCGGGGAGCTGTTTTTT
.	.	TRBV12-5	17	TRBJ1-1	CASGLIPSKIGDTEAFF	TGTGCTAGTGGTTTGATCCCATCAAAAATAGGGGACACTGAAGCTTTCTTT
.	.	TRBV19	15	TRBJ2-1	CASSILASGYNEQFF	TGTGCCAGTAGTATCCTAGCCTCGGGCTACAATGAGCAGTTCTTC
.	TRBD2	TRBV2	17	TRBJ2-2	CASYGVRELADTGELFF	TGTGCCAGCTATGGGGTTAGGGAACTAGCGGACACCGGGGAGCTGTTTTTT
.	.	TRBV29-1	14	TRBJ2-5	CSVEEPRVGETQYF	TGCAGCGTTGAGGAGCCCAGGGTAGGGGAGACCCAGTACTTC
.	TRBD1	TRBV7-9	15	TRBJ2-7	CASSFRWDRGHEQYF	TGTGCCAGCAGCTTTCGGTGGGACAGAGGACACGAGCAGTACTTC
.	.	TRBV6-1	16	TRBJ1-5	CASSETELLSNQPQHF	TGTGCCAGCAGTGAAACAGAATTACTTAGCAATCAGCCCCAGCATTTT
.	TRBD2	TRBV10-3	13	TRBJ2-1	CAITGLENNEQFF	TGTGCCATCACGGGACTAGAAAACAATGAGCAGTTCTTC
.	TRBD2	TRBV13	16	TRBJ2-2	CASSSTLAGRTGELFF	TGTGCCAGCAGCTCAACTCTAGCGGGGAGGACCGGGGAGCTGTTTTTT
.	.	TRBV4-3	16	TRBJ2-1	CASSQDNPSSYNEQFF	TGCGCCAGCAGCCAAGATAACCCGAGCTCCTACAATGAGCAGTTCTTC
.	TRBD1	TRBV19	15	TRBJ2-7	CASTPRGQGAYEQYF	TGTGCCAGTACCCCCCGGGGACAGGGTGCCTACGAGCAGTACTTC
.	TRBD2	TRBV4-1	15	TRBJ2-2	CASSQISGRGGELFF	TGCGCCAGCAGCCAGATTAGCGGGCGGGGCGGGGAGCTGTTTTTT
.	.	TRBV6-5	14	TRBJ1-1	CASSFPGARPEAFF	TGTGCCAGCAGTTTCCCGGGAGCCCGTCCTGAAGCTTTCTTT
.	TRBD1	TRBV11-1	14	TRBJ2-7	CASSLGTGTTEQYF	TGTGCCAGCAGCTTGGGGACAGGGACAACCGAGCAGTACTTC
few	.	TRBV19	13	TRBJ1-1	CASSAGLNTEAFF	TGTGCCAGTAGTGCGGGCCTTAACACTGAAGCTTTCTTT
medium-sized	.	TRBV4-3	13	TRBJ2-7	CASSQGLGYEQYF	TGCGCCAGCAGCCAAGGCCTCGGCTACGAGCAGTACTTC
.	.	TRBV27	14	TRBJ1-1	CASSLYGRNTEAFF	TGTGCCAGCAGTTTATACGGTAGGAACACTGAAGCTTTCTTT
few	.	TRBV18	17	TRBJ2-7	CASSSLARGAPPNEQYF	TGTGCCAGCTCTTCCCTCGCGCGGGGAGCCCCCCCTAACGAGCAGTACTTC
once	TRBD1	TRBV7-8	16	TRBJ2-7	CASSLFAGQGAYEQYF	TGTGCCAGCAGCTTATTCGCGGGACAGGGGGCGTACGAGCAGTACTTC
.	.	TRBV15	14	TRBJ1-1	CATSRDLRGTEAFF	TGTGCCACCAGCAGAGATCTGCGGGGCACTGAAGCTTTCTTT
.	.	TRBV6-4	15	TRBJ2-7	CASSTPRGRGYEQYF	TGTGCCAGCAGTACGCCAAGGGGGAGGGGATACGAGCAGTACTTC
.	TRBD2	TRBV5-1	14	TRBJ2-7	CASSLGGTSHEQYF	TGCGCCAGCAGCTTGGGGGGGACTAGCCACGAGCAGTACTTC
once	.	TRBV7-3	15	TRBJ2-1	CASSSHRVAYNEQFF	TGTGCCAGCAGCTCCCACAGGGTCGCTTACAATGAGCAGTTCTTC
.	.	TRBV11-2	14	TRBJ1-1	CASSLDQGGTEAFF	TGTGCCAGCAGCTTAGATCAGGGAGGCACTGAAGCTTTCTTT
.	TRBD2	TRBV29-1	15	TRBJ2-1	CSACELAGGLNEQFF	TGCAGCGCCTGCGAACTAGCGGGCGGCCTCAATGAGCAGTTCTTC
.	.	TRBV10-3	13	TRBJ2-5	CAISGWGDETQYF	TGTGCCATCAGTGGGTGGGGAGATGAGACCCAGTACTTC